What follows are 32 T cell receptor beta chains derived from one specimen sequenced in a study of cytomegalovirus exposure and HLA in healthy donors. The PCR used 60 Vbeta and 13 Jbeta primers. The method was immunoSEQ multiplex PCR; TCRdb's version includes in-frame clones alone and lacks a portion of them. Of 90,000 to 150,000 clones in the sample, 80% to 90% were seen once. The source material was PBMCs. The source of these receptors is a man in his forties or fifties in good health and CMV-seronegative.

This chain connects TRBV5-4 to TRBJ2-7, with D tentatively TRBD1 (6 bases). CDR3 size: 14 residues. In germline, CDR1 is SGHNT, CDR2 YYREEE (reference sequence). Trimming stripped 2 bases from V and 5 bases from J, with 14 bases between. CDR3 loop: CASSFEQGTHEQYF. The CDR3 DNA sequence: TGTGCCAGCAGCTTTGAACAGGGCACCCACGAGCAGTACTTC.

V usage is TRBV5-1 and J usage is TRBJ2-6, with D perhaps matching TRBD1 (6 bases). This CDR3 has 14 residues. The V and J ends lost 6 bases and 2 bases respectively, with 9 bases between them. The V gene's germline CDR1 is SGHRS and CDR2 YFSETQ. The CDR3 DNA reads TGCGCCAGCACAGGGGCAACTGGGGCCAACGTCCTGACTTTC. It is translated as CASTGATGANVLTF.

The chain has TRBV7-9 and TRBJ2-7, with D possibly being TRBD2 (6 bases). The CDR3 is 17 residues long. V was trimmed by 4 bases and J by 4 bases, leaving 23 bases between them. The germline CDR1 and CDR2 sequences are SEHNR and FQNEAQ (reference sequence). Here the CDR3 reads CASSSPKRGGDPYEQYF. The CDR3 region has the DNA TGTGCCAGCAGCTCTCCCAAACGAGGAGGGGATCCGTACGAGCAGTACTTC.

V and J are TRBV28 and TRBJ1-5, with 7 bases that match TRBD1. In germline, CDR1 is MDHEN, CDR2 SYDVKM. CDR3 length: 14 amino acids. V lost 10 bases, J lost 2 bases, and 8 bases stayed unmatched. CDR3 protein: CATNRQGGNQPQHF. The CDR3 DNA reads as TGTGCCACCAATAGACAGGGAGGCAATCAGCCCCAGCATTTT.

This chain joins TRBV5-6 and TRBJ1-6, with no clear D. Germline V CDR1 and CDR2: SGHDT, YYEEEE. This CDR3 has 17 amino acids. V was shortened by 0 bases and J by 11 bases, with 21 bases between the two germline ends. Here the CDR3 DNA reads TGTGCCAGCAGCTTGGCGTGGGCCAGCGGAGGAGGGACACCCCTCCACTTT. This translates into CASSLAWASGGGTPLHF.

The chain couples TRBV19 to TRBJ2-7; TRBD2 aligns across 7 bases. V lost 8 bases to trimming and J lost 0 bases; unmatched junction nucleotides: 4. Germline assignment: CDR1 LNHDA and CDR2 SQIVND (reference sequence). The CDR3 is made up of 13 amino acids. CDR3 sequence (DNA): TGTGCCAGTGGGGTAGCGGGCTCCTACGAGCAGTACTTC. It specifies CASGVAGSYEQYF.

The genes are TRBV27 and TRBJ2-1; TRBD2 matches at 12 bases. CDR1 is MNHEY, CDR2 SMNVEV, per germline (reference sequence). The CDR3 spans 14 residues. The ends lost 6 bases at V and 9 bases at J; junction bases unmatched: 6. CDR3 nucleotides: TGTGCCAGCAGCCCTAGCGGGAGGGCCAGTGAGCAGTTCTTC. Its translation: CASSPSGRASEQFF.

This chain connects TRBV5-1 to TRBJ2-1; a weak D match, TRBD2 (7 bases). V lost 5 bases and J lost 3, with 12 bases in between. The germline gives CDR1 SGHRS, CDR2 YFSETQ. This CDR3 spans 14 amino acids. This CDR3 is CASRPGGYYNEQFF. In DNA form, the CDR3 reads TGCGCCAGCAGACCGGGGGGCTACTACAATGAGCAGTTCTTC.

The chain combines TRBV7-2 with TRBJ1-1; D not resolved. The CDR3 runs 15 residues. In germline, CDR1 is SGHTA, CDR2 FQGNSA. The ends were cut back, 2 bases at V and 4 bases at J, with 14 bases in the middle. The CDR3 bases are TGTGCCAGCAGCTTACGGCCCGGGGTGGGCACTGAAGCTTTCTTT. It codes for CASSLRPGVGTEAFF. The complete variable domain, with remaining parts taken from reference TRBV7-2 and TRBJ1-1, reads GAGVSQSPSNKVTEKGKDVELRCDPISGHTALYWYRQSLGQGLEFLIYFQGNSAPDKSGLPSDRFSAERTGGSVSTLTIQRTQQEDSAVYLCASSLRPGVGTEAFFGQGTRLTVV.

The gene calls are TRBV6-1 and TRBJ2-7; the match to TRBD2 covers 12 bases. Germline V gives CDR1 MNHNS, CDR2 SASEGT. The ends lost 4 bases at V and 2 bases at J; junction bases unmatched: 3. The CDR3 has 15 amino acids. In DNA form, the CDR3 reads TGTGCCAGCAGTGGTGGACTAGCGGGAACCTACGAGCAGTACTTC. Translating gives CASSGGLAGTYEQYF.

The chain has TRBV4-2 and TRBJ1-4, with 11 bases identical to TRBD1. V gave up 0 bases and J gave up 5 bases; unmatched junction bases: 17. Per the germline V gene, CDR1 is LGHNA and CDR2 is YNFKEQ. This CDR3 is built from 21 residues. In DNA form, the CDR3 reads TGTGCCAGCAGCCAAGATCATCGGCAGGACAGGGGGCGCGGAGGAAATGAAAAACTGTTTTTT. Amino acids: CASSQDHRQDRGRGGNEKLFF.

The chain recombines TRBV28 with TRBJ1-2; D is possibly TRBD1 (6 bases). The CDR3 runs to 12 residues. V gave up 3 bases and J gave up 6 bases, with 8 bases separating them. Germline V lookup: CDR1 MDHEN, CDR2 SYDVKM. The CDR3 nucleotides are TGTGCCAGCAGTTTGGACAGCCATGGCTACACCTTC. Its protein is CASSLDSHGYTF.

J is TRBJ1-6 and V is TRBV5-1; D uncertain. The ends were cut back, 4 bases at V and 6 bases at J, with 20 bases in the middle. This CDR3 has 17 residues. Germline CDR1 is SGHRS and CDR2 is YFSETQ. The CDR3 DNA is TGCGCCAGCAGCGAAGAGGGAAGAGCCCTGGGTAATTCACCCCTCCACTTT. It specifies CASSEEGRALGNSPLHF.

The V call is TRBV7-3, the J call TRBJ2-1; 9 nucleotides agree with TRBD2. Germline V CDR1 and CDR2: SGHTA, FQGTGA. V lost 1 base and J lost 10; bases outside the gene matches: 5. The CDR3 is 14 amino acids. The CDR3 region is CASSLKREAREQFF. For the CDR3, the DNA is TGTGCCAGCAGCTTAAAGCGGGAGGCCCGGGAGCAGTTCTTC.

The genes are TRBV5-1 and TRBJ2-7; TRBD1 is a possible D gene (5 bases). V lost 5 bases, J lost 2 bases, and 14 bases lay in between. The CDR3 runs 14 residues. From germline, CDR1 is SGHRS and CDR2 YFSETQ. CDR3 region: CASSFGWGTYEQYF. The CDR3 DNA sequence: TGCGCCAGCAGTTTTGGATGGGGCACCTACGAGCAGTACTTC.

J is TRBJ2-7 and V is TRBV2; perhaps TRBD1 as D (6 bases). V gave up 7 bases and J gave up 4 bases, with 14 bases separating them. Germline loops: CDR1 SNHLY, CDR2 FYNNEI. The CDR3 runs 13 residues. The CDR3 DNA sequence: TGTGCCAGCACCCGGGACAAGATTTACGAGCAGTACTTC. As protein: CASTRDKIYEQYF.

V gene TRBV5-1 combines with J gene TRBJ2-1; 7 bases agree with TRBD2. The length of the CDR3 is 15 residues. After removal of 0 bases from V and 8 bases from J, the junction contained 8 bases not matched to a gene. The germline V gene encodes CDR1 SGHRS and CDR2 YFSETQ. The CDR3 protein is CASSLAAQGRDEQFF. The CDR3 DNA is TGCGCCAGCAGCTTGGCCGCCCAAGGGAGGGATGAGCAGTTCTTC.

This clone was observed once. The chain links TRBV20-1 to TRBJ2-7; the D gene is possibly TRBD1 (6 bases). V was cut by 7 bases and J by 3 bases, with 10 bases left in between. This CDR3 is built from 11 residues. In germline, CDR1 is DFQATT, CDR2 SNEGSKA (reference sequence). The CDR3 DNA reads TGCAGTGGGCAGGGGTACTACGAGCAGTACTTC. Protein sequence: CSGQGYYEQYF.

V is TRBV6-6 and J is TRBJ1-5, with D possibly TRBD1 on 5 matching bases. The V end lost 5 bases, the J end lost 6 bases, and 14 bases lay between the germline ends. Germline CDR1 and CDR2: MNHNY and SVGAGI (reference sequence). This CDR3 has 14 amino acids. As DNA, the CDR3 is TGTGCCAGCAGTGGTCAGGGCTGGGGTCAGCCCCAGCATTTT. This codes for CASSGQGWGQPQHF.

J is TRBJ1-1 and V is TRBV5-6; 11 bases agree with TRBD1. Germline trimming cut 1 base from V and 1 base from J; bases unmatched to any gene: 6. Germline V gene sequence: CDR1 SGHDT, CDR2 YYEEEE. The CDR3 runs 17 residues. CDR3 in DNA: TGTGCCAGCAGCTTGAATGGACAGGGGGCCGGGAACACTGAAGCTTTCTTT. Translating it yields CASSLNGQGAGNTEAFF.

V usage is TRBV19 and J usage is TRBJ2-1; TRBD1 aligns across 9 bases. CDR1 and CDR2 (germline): LNHDA, SQIVND (reference sequence). This CDR3 comprises 14 residues. V was clipped by 3 bases and J by 7 bases; unmatched bases: 4. The CDR3 reads CASSMDRGRNEQFF. The CDR3 coding sequence is TGTGCCAGTAGTATGGACAGGGGTCGGAATGAGCAGTTCTTC.

The chain carries TRBV30 and TRBJ2-7; D gene ambiguous. Trimming pared 5 bases from V and 3 bases from J, leaving 8 bases between. The CDR3 has 11 amino acids. CDR1 is GTSNPN and CDR2 is SVGIG in the germline V gene (reference sequence). The CDR3 nucleotides are TGTGCCTGGGGCCTCAACTACGAGCAGTACTTC. It is translated as CAWGLNYEQYF.

This clone showed up just once. This rearrangement joins TRBV7-2 to TRBJ2-7, with 10 bases lining up with TRBD2. Germline assignment: CDR1 SGHTA and CDR2 FQGNSA. The V gene end was trimmed by 1 base and the J gene end by 3 bases; junction bases not matched to a gene: 3. This CDR3 spans 15 amino acids. The CDR3 DNA sequence: TGTGCCAGCAGCTTAGAACTAGCGGGGCTCTACGAGCAGTACTTC. As protein: CASSLELAGLYEQYF. Full variable domain (rest looked up from reference TRBV7-2 and TRBJ2-7): GAGVSQSPSNKVTEKGKDVELRCDPISGHTALYWYRQSLGQGLEFLIYFQGNSAPDKSGLPSDRFSAERTGGSVSTLTIQRTQQEDSAVYLCASSLELAGLYEQYFGPGTRLTVT.

The CDR3 region is CASSLAGAFTDTQYF. The CDR3 DNA is TGTGCCAGCAGCTTAGCGGGGGCTTTCACAGATACGCAGTATTTT. V gene TRBV7-2 combines with J gene TRBJ2-3, with D perhaps matching TRBD1 (6 bases). The CDR3 contains 15 residues. The V gene's germline CDR1 is SGHTA and CDR2 FQGNSA. Trimming took 0 bases from V and 2 from J, leaving 9 bases between them.

The V call is TRBV7-2, the J call TRBJ2-3; 9 bases fit TRBD1. With 5 bases clipped from V and 2 bases from J, the junction kept 5 bases outside the gene matches. Looked up from germline, CDR1 is SGHTA and CDR2 is FQGNSA. CDR3 size: 15 residues. The CDR3 DNA follows: TGTGCCAGCAGCACCGGGACAGGGTTCACAGATACGCAGTATTTT. Translated, it gives CASSTGTGFTDTQYF.

The V gene is TRBV5-1, the J gene TRBJ2-5; D is possibly TRBD2 (5 bases). Germline V gene lookup returns CDR1 SGHRS and CDR2 YFSETQ. With 4 bases removed from V and 3 bases from J, the gap between germline ends came to 10 bases. The CDR3 totals 13 residues. CDR3 in DNA: TGCGCCAGCAGCGGAGGTAGGAAAGAGACCCAGTACTTC. Protein: CASSGGRKETQYF.

The V and J genes are TRBV5-8 and TRBJ1-1, with D perhaps TRBD1 (6 bases). The CDR3 spans 15 residues. CDR1 SGHTS and CDR2 YDEGEE come from the germline V gene. Between the trimmed V and J ends, which lost 4 bases and 2 bases, there was a span of 15 bases. The CDR3: CASSPYRGFNTEAFF. In DNA form, the CDR3 reads TGTGCCAGCAGCCCCTATAGGGGGTTCAACACTGAAGCTTTCTTT.

The CDR3 DNA reads TGTGCCTGGGGACCCGGGACAGGGGGTTTTCAGCCCCAGCATTTT. It encodes CAWGPGTGGFQPQHF. The V and J genes are TRBV30 and TRBJ1-5, with 11 bases that match TRBD1. This CDR3 has 15 amino acids. Looked up from germline, CDR1 is GTSNPN and CDR2 is SVGIG (reference sequence). V lost 5 bases to trimming and J lost 6 bases; unmatched junction nucleotides: 9.

The rearrangement links TRBV5-1 to TRBJ2-1; 7 bases agree with TRBD2. CDR3 length: 17 residues. The germline V gene has CDR1 SGHRS and CDR2 YFSETQ. V shed 3 bases and J 2 bases; nucleotides not matched to a gene: 11. In DNA, the CDR3 is TGCGCCAGCAGCTGGGGGAAGCGGGAATGGCCCTACAATGAGCAGTTCTTC. It encodes CASSWGKREWPYNEQFF.

This clone was counted a single time. This chain connects TRBV29-1 to TRBJ1-2, with 8 bases lining up with TRBD1. The CDR3 totals 12 residues. In germline, CDR1 is SQVTM, CDR2 ANQGSEA. CDR3 residues: CSGAGGLYGYTF. In DNA, the CDR3 is TGCAGTGGGGCAGGGGGCTTGTATGGCTACACCTTC.

In its sample, this clone was seen a few times. The V gene is TRBV9, the J gene TRBJ2-3, with D maybe TRBD2 (6 bases). The CDR3 totals 16 residues. Germline V gene lookup returns CDR1 SGDLS and CDR2 YYNGEE. Trimming removed 0 bases at V and 4 bases at J, with 15 bases between. The CDR3 DNA is TGTGCCAGCAGCGTAGGATCCAGCGGGTTCTCAGATACGCAGTATTTT. This translates into CASSVGSSGFSDTQYF.

The chain joins TRBV7-9 to TRBJ1-1, with D unclear. Germline V gene data show CDR1 as SEHNR and CDR2 as FQNEAQ (reference sequence). The germline V and J ends were trimmed by 0 bases and 3 bases, with 8 bases remaining between them. The CDR3 runs to 14 residues. The CDR3 DNA reads TGTGCCAGCAGCTTAGCGCGACAAGACACTGAAGCTTTCTTT. This sequence encodes CASSLARQDTEAFF.